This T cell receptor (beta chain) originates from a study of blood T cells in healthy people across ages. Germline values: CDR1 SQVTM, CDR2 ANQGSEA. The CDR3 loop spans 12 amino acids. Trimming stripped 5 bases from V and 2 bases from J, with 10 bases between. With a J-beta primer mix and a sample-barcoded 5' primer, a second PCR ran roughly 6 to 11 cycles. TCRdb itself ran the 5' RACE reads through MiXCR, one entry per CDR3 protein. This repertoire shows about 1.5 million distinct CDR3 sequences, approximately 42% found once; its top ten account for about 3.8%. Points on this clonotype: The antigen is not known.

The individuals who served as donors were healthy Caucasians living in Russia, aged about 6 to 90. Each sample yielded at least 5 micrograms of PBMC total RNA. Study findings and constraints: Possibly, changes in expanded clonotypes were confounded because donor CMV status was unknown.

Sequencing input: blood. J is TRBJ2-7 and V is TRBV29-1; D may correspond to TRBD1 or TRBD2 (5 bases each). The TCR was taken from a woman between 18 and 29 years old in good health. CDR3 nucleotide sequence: TGCAGCGTTCGGGACCGGCCCTACGAGCAGTACTTC. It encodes CSVRDRPYEQYF.